Shown below are 13 T cell receptor beta chains from a single sample sequenced in a study of shared clonotypes between healthy human individuals. Positively selected for CCR7, the CD45RO-negative cells used as naive CD8 cells excluded terminally differentiated effector memory CD45RA+ cells. The table came from immunoSEQ multiplex PCR; TCRdb's copy has only in-frame clones and leaves some out. The sample has some 2.1 million clones, approximately 94% seen once. The sample comprised naive CD8+ T cells sorted from blood. The origin of the receptors is a man aged 18 to 35 in good health.

This chain connects TRBV7-6 to TRBJ2-7, with a possible D match to TRBD1 (6 bases). The CDR3 totals 13 residues. The V end lost 5 bases, the J end lost 4 bases, and 12 bases lay between the germline ends. Germline values: CDR1 SGHVS, CDR2 FNYEAQ. The CDR3 protein is CASSIQGKYEQYF. DNA of the CDR3: TGTGCCAGCAGCATCCAGGGGAAGTACGAGCAGTACTTC.

The gene calls are TRBV6-1 and TRBJ2-7; D gene unclear. V was shortened by 2 bases and J by 6 bases, with 11 bases between the two germline ends. Germline V gene data show CDR1 as MNHNS and CDR2 as SASEGT. There are 13 residues in the CDR3. CDR3 DNA: TGTGCCAGCAGTGAACTCCAGGCCTCCGAGCAGTACTTC. Amino acid sequence: CASSELQASEQYF.

The chain uses TRBV29-1 and TRBJ2-1; 10 bases are shared with TRBD1. Germline values: CDR1 SQVTM, CDR2 ANQGSEA. V was pared by 1 base and J by 2 bases, with 2 bases of the junction left unmatched. CDR3 length: 15 amino acids. In nucleotides, the CDR3 is TGCAGCGTTGAAGGGGGACAGGGGACCTACAATGAGCAGTTCTTC. The encoded protein is CSVEGGQGTYNEQFF.

The chain joins TRBV14 to TRBJ2-1; D call uncertain. V lost 1 base and J 1 base, leaving 8 bases between the germline ends. Per the germline V gene, CDR1 is SGHDN and CDR2 is FVKESK. The CDR3 loop spans 15 amino acids. The CDR3 loop is CASSQVTASYNEQFF. In DNA, the CDR3 is TGTGCCAGCAGCCAAGTCACCGCTTCCTACAATGAGCAGTTCTTC. Supplemented by reference TRBV14 and TRBJ2-1, the full variable domain reads EAGVTQFPSHSVIEKGQTVTLRCDPISGHDNLYWYRRVMGKEIKFLLHFVKESKQDESGMPNNRFLAERTGGTYSTLKVQPAELEDSGVYFCASSQVTASYNEQFFGPGTRLTVL.

This chain uses TRBV6-5 with TRBJ2-7, with 11 bases fitting TRBD1. CDR1 is MNHEY, CDR2 SVGAGI, per germline. V shed 4 bases and J 6 bases; nucleotides not matched to a gene: 5. CDR3 size: 14 residues. The CDR3 DNA reads TGTGCCAGCAGTTCCGGGACAGGGGGATCCGAGCAGTACTTC. Translation gives CASSSGTGGSEQYF.

The chain has TRBV6-6 and TRBJ1-4; no reliable D call. This CDR3 is 14 amino acids long. CDR1 is MNHNY, CDR2 SVGAGI, per germline (reference sequence). With 2 bases removed from V and 8 bases from J, the gap between germline ends came to 12 bases. In DNA, the CDR3 is TGTGCCAGCAGTTACGGGAGGGTAAACGAAAAACTGTTTTTT. Translation gives CASSYGRVNEKLFF.

The genes are TRBV5-5 and TRBJ1-5; tentative D call: TRBD1 (6 bases). The CDR3 length is 14 residues. Deletions cut 0 bases from V and 6 bases from J, with 10 bases between. Germline CDR1 SGHKS, CDR2 YYEKEE (reference sequence). The CDR3 sequence is CASSLEQGGQPQHF. CDR3 bases: TGTGCCAGCAGCTTGGAACAGGGCGGTCAGCCCCAGCATTTT.

The chain uses TRBV28 and TRBJ2-1; D is undetermined. Germline values: CDR1 MDHEN, CDR2 SYDVKM. The CDR3 runs 11 residues. V gave up 5 bases and J gave up 8 bases, with 7 bases separating them. CDR3 DNA: TGTGCCAGCAGTCACACCGATGAGCAGTTCTTC. This gives the protein CASSHTDEQFF. The variable domain in full, completed from reference TRBV28 and TRBJ2-1, reads DVKVTQSSRYLVKRTGEKVFLECVQDMDHENMFWYRQDPGLGLRLIYFSYDVKMKEKGDIPEGYSVSREKKERFSLILESASTNQTSMYLCASSHTDEQFFGPGTRLTVL.

V gene TRBV25-1 combines with J gene TRBJ1-2, with D tentatively TRBD1 (6 bases). The CDR3 sequence is 16 residues long. Germline CDR1 reads MGHDK; CDR2 reads SYGVNS. The V and J ends lost 4 bases and 6 bases respectively, with 21 bases between them. CDR3 DNA sequence: TGTGCCAGCAGTGCCCGCGCAGGGGAAGTTTCGGATGGCTACACCTTC. Encoded protein: CASSARAGEVSDGYTF.

The V call is TRBV5-4, the J call TRBJ2-7; 9 bases map to TRBD1. Germline V CDR1 and CDR2: SGHNT, YYREEE (reference sequence). V dropped 4 bases and J dropped 4; count of bases not matched to a gene: 9. This CDR3 has 15 amino acids. The DNA for the CDR3 is TGTGCCAGCAGCCCATCCCCGGGACAGGGATACGAGCAGTACTTC. Translating it yields CASSPSPGQGYEQYF.

Comment on this clone: In the same sample, other DNA sequences code for this CDR3. The chain carries TRBV7-9 and TRBJ1-1; 7 positions agree with TRBD1. The CDR3 is 14 amino acids. CDR1 is SEHNR and CDR2 is FQNEAQ in the germline V gene (reference sequence). V was pared by 1 base and J by 4 bases, with 3 bases of the junction left unmatched. In DNA form, the CDR3 reads TGTGCCAGCAGCTTAGTGTCAGGGGGCACTGAAGCTTTCTTT. This translates into CASSLVSGGTEAFF.

V gene TRBV4-3 combines with J gene TRBJ2-7, with TRBD2 matching 8 bases. Unmatched junction bases numbered 14, after V lost 1 base and J lost 0 bases. In germline, CDR1 is LGHNA, CDR2 YSLEER. CDR3 size: 19 residues. The CDR3 spells CASSQGLGVGLDSSYEQYF. The DNA for the CDR3 is TGCGCCAGCAGCCAAGGATTAGGCGTGGGACTAGACTCCTCCTACGAGCAGTACTTC.

The genes are TRBV27 and TRBJ2-7; 7 bases are a match to TRBD2. This CDR3 region has 16 residues. The V and J ends lost 8 bases and 2 bases, in that order; junction bases with no gene match: 15. Germline loops: CDR1 MNHEY, CDR2 SMNVEV (reference sequence). The CDR3 region is CASLRRSGGGAYEQYF. The CDR3 DNA reads TGTGCCAGCCTCCGCAGATCAGGTGGGGGGGCCTACGAGCAGTACTTC.